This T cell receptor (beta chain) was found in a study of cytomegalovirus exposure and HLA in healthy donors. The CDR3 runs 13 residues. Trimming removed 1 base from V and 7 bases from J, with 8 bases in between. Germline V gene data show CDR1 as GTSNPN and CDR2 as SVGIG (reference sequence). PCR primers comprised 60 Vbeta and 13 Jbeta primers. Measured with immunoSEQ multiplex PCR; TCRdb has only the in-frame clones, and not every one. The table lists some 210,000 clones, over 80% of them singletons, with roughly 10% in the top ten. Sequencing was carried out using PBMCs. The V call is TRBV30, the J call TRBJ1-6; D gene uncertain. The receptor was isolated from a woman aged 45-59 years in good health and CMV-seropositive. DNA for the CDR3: TGTGCCTGGAGTGAAACTCGGAATTCACCCCTCCACTTT. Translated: CAWSETRNSPLHF.